This entry lists 5 T cell receptor beta chains sequenced from one sample in a study of blood T cell repertoires in COVID-19. Clones were read by immunoSEQ multiplex PCR, and TCRdb kept only the in-frame ones, dropping some. The data contain tens of thousands of clones, 91% of them seen just once; the ten biggest clones take up over 2%. Sample: peripheral blood. The receptor set was obtained from a man in his 60s with acute or convalescent COVID-19.

Turning to this clone: A junction end diverges from the germline sequence, so it may reflect a read error. The rearrangement uses TRBV7-7 and TRBJ2-2; TRBD1 might be the D (6 bases). This CDR3 region has 13 residues. Germline V gene sequence: CDR1 SSHAT, CDR2 FNYEAQ (reference sequence). CDR3: CASSQGYTGELFF. CDR3 nucleotides: TGTGCTAGCAGCCAGGGGTACACCGGGGAGCTGTTTTTT.

Here the CDR3 reads CSVTTSGIVADTQYF. As DNA, the CDR3 is TGCAGCGTCACGACTAGCGGGATAGTAGCAGATACGCAGTATTTT. The gene calls are TRBV29-1 and TRBJ2-3; 11 positions match TRBD2. Germline V CDR1 and CDR2: SQVTM, ANQGSEA. The V and J ends lost 6 bases and 4 bases, in that order; junction bases with no gene match: 9. The CDR3 is made up of 15 amino acids.

The rearrangement joins TRBV19 to TRBJ1-1, with 7 bases lining up with TRBD1. The V segment lost 4 bases and the J segment 1 base; nucleotides outside the gene matches: 6. The germline V gene has CDR1 LNHDA and CDR2 SQIVND (reference sequence). This CDR3 is 15 amino acids long. CDR3 nucleotides: TGTGCCAGTAGTAAGGAGGGGGCAGCGAACACTGAAGCTTTCTTT. Translating gives CASSKEGAANTEAFF. Together with reference TRBV19 and TRBJ1-1, the CDR3 gives the full variable domain: DGGITQSPKYLFRKEGQNVTLSCEQNLNHDAMYWYRQDPGQGLRLIYYSQIVNDFQKGDIAEGYSVSREKKESFPLTVTSAQKNPTAFYLCASSKEGAANTEAFFGQGTRLTVV.

The gene calls are TRBV29-1 and TRBJ1-3; D ambiguous. Germline CDR1 is SQVTM and CDR2 is ANQGSEA. CDR3 size: 11 residues. V was clipped by 3 bases and J by 2 bases, with 2 bases between them. For the CDR3, the DNA is TGCAGCGTTGACGCTGGAAACACCATATATTTT. It yields the protein CSVDAGNTIYF. Looking up the rest from reference TRBV29-1 and TRBJ1-3 gives the full variable domain: SAVISQKPSRDICQRGTSLTIQCQVDSQVTMMFWYRQQPGQSLTLIATANQGSEATYESGFVIDKFPISRPNLTFSTLTVSNMSPEDSSIYLCSVDAGNTIYFGEGSWLTVV.

This clone has a single count. This chain links TRBV4-1 with TRBJ2-7, with D possibly TRBD2 on 7 matching bases. CDR1 is MGHRA, CDR2 YSYEKL, per germline. The V gene lost 4 bases and the J gene lost 1 base, with 17 bases spanning the gap. There are 16 residues in the CDR3. The CDR3 bases are TGCGCCAGCAGCCCCGGGGAGGGGGGGAGATCCTACGAGCAGTACTTC. Protein sequence: CASSPGEGGRSYEQYF.